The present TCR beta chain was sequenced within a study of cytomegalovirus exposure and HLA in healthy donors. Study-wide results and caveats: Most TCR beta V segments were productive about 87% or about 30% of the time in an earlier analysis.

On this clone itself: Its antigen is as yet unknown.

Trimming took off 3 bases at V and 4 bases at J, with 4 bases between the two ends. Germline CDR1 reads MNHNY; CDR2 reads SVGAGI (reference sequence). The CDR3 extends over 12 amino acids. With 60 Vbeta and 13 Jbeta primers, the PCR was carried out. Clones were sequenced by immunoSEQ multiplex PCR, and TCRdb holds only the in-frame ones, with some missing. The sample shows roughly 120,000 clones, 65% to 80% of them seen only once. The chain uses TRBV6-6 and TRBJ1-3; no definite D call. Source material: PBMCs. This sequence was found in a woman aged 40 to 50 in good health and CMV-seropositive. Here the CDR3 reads CASSYSGNTIYF. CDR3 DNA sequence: TGTGCCAGCAGTTATTCAGGAAACACCATATATTTT.